Sequencing of this T cell receptor (beta chain) was carried out in a study of radiotherapy plus CTLA-4 blockade in lung cancer. Germline CDR1 and CDR2: SGHRS and YFSETQ. The CDR3 is 14 amino acids. V lost 2 bases to trimming and J lost 4 bases; unmatched junction nucleotides: 4. Profiling relied on immunoSEQ multiplex PCR, and the TCRdb table lists in-frame clones only, not all of them. In the table there are roughly 54,000 clones, approximately 84% of which are singletons. On this clone itself: Additional DNA sequences in this sample encode the identical CDR3.

The sequence was obtained from a human donor with non-small cell lung cancer whose response to radiotherapy plus ipilimumab could not be evaluated. The sequencing here drew on peripheral blood, taken from a patient treated with radiotherapy plus ipilimumab. The chain recombines TRBV5-1 with TRBJ2-7; 9 bases map to TRBD1. This CDR3 is CASSFNGQGYEQYF. The CDR3 DNA follows: TGCGCCAGCAGCTTCAACGGACAGGGGTACGAGCAGTACTTC.